The 19 T cell receptor beta chains listed next were all sequenced from one sample in a study of blood T cells in healthy people across ages. Combining a sample-barcoded 5' primer with a J-beta primer mix, a second PCR ran for roughly 7 to 12 cycles. Each CDR3 protein gets one entry after TCRdb re-called the 5' RACE reads with MiXCR. The sample includes around 1,600,000 distinct CDR3 sequences, approximately 43% of them seen just once. Sequences were obtained from blood. The receptors were gathered from a woman under 30 in good health.

Only a few counts were recorded for this clonotype. J is TRBJ2-7 and V is TRBV29-1, with a possible D match to TRBD1 (6 bases). This CDR3 contains 13 residues. CDR1 and CDR2 (germline): SQVTM, ANQGSEA. V was trimmed by 6 bases and J by 0 bases, leaving 12 bases between them. The chain's CDR3 is CSVVDSHSYEQYF. As DNA, the CDR3 is TGCAGCGTGGTGGACAGTCACTCCTACGAGCAGTACTTC.

CDR3 sequence (DNA): TGTGCCAGCAGTGGAAGGCCCTACCTCTTAGTTCAGTACTTC. Amino acid sequence: CASSGRPYLLVQYF. This chain connects TRBV12-3 or TRBV12-4 to TRBJ2-4; no firm D call. There are 14 residues in the CDR3. Trimming stripped 5 bases from V and 11 bases from J, with 19 bases between.

The chain couples TRBV28 to TRBJ2-3; 7 bases are a match to TRBD1. Germline V gene sequence: CDR1 MDHEN, CDR2 SYDVKM. The trim removed 5 bases at V and 3 bases at J, leaving 11 bases unmatched. CDR3 length: 16 amino acids. CDR3 coding DNA: TGTGCCAGCAGTCGACAGGGCCAGCACGGGACAGATACGCAGTATTTT. Translation gives CASSRQGQHGTDTQYF.

V and J are TRBV5-1 and TRBJ2-3, with 8 bases identical to TRBD1. The germline gives CDR1 SGHRS, CDR2 YFSETQ. This CDR3 contains 16 residues. Unmatched junction bases numbered 9, after V lost 4 bases and J lost 2 bases. The CDR3 region is CASSPRRTGSTDTQYF. CDR3 bases: TGCGCCAGCAGCCCTCGAAGGACAGGGTCCACAGATACGCAGTATTTT.

The V and J genes are TRBV2 and TRBJ2-2; D gene uncertain. V gave up 2 bases and J gave up 9 bases, with 7 bases separating them. The CDR3 is made up of 12 amino acids. The germline V gene encodes CDR1 SNHLY and CDR2 FYNNEI. In DNA, the CDR3 is TGTGCCAGCAGTGAAATACGATGGGAGCTGTTTTTT. The encoded protein is CASSEIRWELFF.

The chain joins TRBV6-6 to TRBJ2-5, with 9 bases matching TRBD2. V shed 6 bases, J shed 2 bases, and the junction held 10 bases outside the gene matches. The CDR3 loop spans 16 amino acids. In germline, CDR1 is MNHNY, CDR2 SVGAGI (reference sequence). CDR3 sequence reads: CASRTSLAGDQETQYF. CDR3 bases: TGTGCCAGCAGGACCTCGTTAGCGGGGGATCAAGAGACCCAGTACTTC.

The V and J genes are TRBV9 and TRBJ1-2, with D perhaps TRBD1 (5 bases). Trimming cost V 1 base and J 7 bases, with 11 bases left between them. This CDR3 is built from 13 residues. Germline values: CDR1 SGDLS, CDR2 YYNGEE. CDR3 amino acids: CASSVTQGAGYTF. The CDR3 DNA is TGTGCCAGCAGCGTAACGCAGGGCGCTGGCTACACCTTC.

The V gene is TRBV6-2 or TRBV6-3, the J gene TRBJ2-1; unclear D gene. V lost 5 bases and J 14 bases, leaving 19 bases between the germline ends. The CDR3 runs to 13 residues. Per the germline V gene, CDR1 is MNHEY and CDR2 is SVGEGT. CDR3 nucleotides: TGTGCCAGCAGTACTGTTCTAGGGCAGGTCAAGTTCTTC. Amino acid sequence: CASSTVLGQVKFF.

The table lists this clonotype with many counts. Mismatch with germline at one junction end may stem from a read error. V is TRBV3-1 and J is TRBJ1-5; 7 nucleotides match TRBD1. The germline V gene has CDR1 LGHDT and CDR2 YNNKEL (reference sequence). The CDR3 length is 15 residues. The CDR3 sequence: CASSQGGGGNQPQHF. CDR3 nucleotide sequence: TGCGCCAGCAGCCAGGGGGGCGGTGGAAATCAGCCCCAGCATTTT.

The chain uses TRBV4-3 and TRBJ2-1; 7 bases fit TRBD2. This CDR3 is built from 14 residues. Unmatched junction bases numbered 5, after V lost 0 bases and J lost 9 bases. The germline V gene encodes CDR1 LGHNA and CDR2 YSLEER. The CDR3 sequence: CASSQERTRAEQFF. The CDR3 DNA sequence: TGCGCCAGCAGCCAAGAAAGGACTAGGGCTGAGCAGTTCTTC.

This clonotype showed up just a few times. J is TRBJ2-3 and V is TRBV10-3; D unresolved. In germline, CDR1 is ENHRY, CDR2 SYGVKD. V was pared by 7 bases and J by 9 bases, with 17 bases between. The CDR3 loop spans 13 amino acids. This CDR3 reads CAITQRSLDTQYF. Here the CDR3 DNA reads TGTGCCATCACTCAAAGGAGCCTAGACACGCAGTATTTT.

This clonotype occurred a few times. The V and J genes are TRBV27 and TRBJ1-1; D is unclear. This CDR3 region has 13 residues. The V gene lost 5 bases and the J gene lost 1 base, with 8 bases spanning the gap. The germline gives CDR1 MNHEY, CDR2 SMNVEV (reference sequence). The CDR3 sequence is CASSQRRNTEAFF. In DNA form, the CDR3 reads TGTGCCAGCAGTCAGAGACGGAACACTGAAGCTTTCTTT.

This chain uses TRBV20-1 with TRBJ2-7; 7 bases line up with TRBD1. Germline V gene lookup returns CDR1 DFQATT and CDR2 SNEGSKA (reference sequence). CDR3 length: 14 residues. The V segment lost 3 bases and the J segment 3 bases; nucleotides outside the gene matches: 8. The CDR3: CSASLRGLIYEQYF. The CDR3 coding sequence is TGCAGTGCTAGCCTAAGGGGGCTGATCTACGAGCAGTACTTC.

This clonotype came up a few times. The chain recombines TRBV20-1 with TRBJ2-7; D uncertain. This CDR3 is 12 amino acids long. Deletions cut 0 bases from V and 2 bases from J, with 5 bases between. Looked up from germline, CDR1 is DFQATT and CDR2 is SNEGSKA (reference sequence). This CDR3 reads CSAREGTYEQYF. DNA of the CDR3: TGCAGTGCTAGAGAGGGAACCTACGAGCAGTACTTC.

V is TRBV20-1 and J is TRBJ1-1; D may be TRBD1 (5 bases). This CDR3 comprises 14 residues. The germline V and J ends were trimmed by 6 bases and 4 bases, with 18 bases remaining between them. Looked up from germline, CDR1 is DFQATT and CDR2 is SNEGSKA (reference sequence). CDR3 coding DNA: TGCAGTGCCGCGGGAGGGGCGGGCGGCACTGAAGCTTTCTTT. Its translation is CSAAGGAGGTEAFF.

V and J are TRBV10-2 and TRBJ1-4, with 7 bases lining up with TRBD1. The ends lost 4 bases at V and 6 bases at J; junction bases unmatched: 5. The CDR3 sequence is 14 residues long. Germline V gene sequence: CDR1 WSHSY, CDR2 SAAADI. CDR3 residues: CASSVRDRDEKLFF. CDR3 in DNA: TGCGCCAGCAGTGTGAGAGACAGGGATGAAAAACTGTTTTTT.

The chain links TRBV20-1 to TRBJ1-1; D remains unclear. Trimming stripped 3 bases from V and 1 base from J, with 9 bases between. The CDR3 is made up of 13 amino acids. Germline values: CDR1 DFQATT, CDR2 SNEGSKA (reference sequence). This CDR3 is CSASTEANTEAFF. CDR3 sequence (DNA): TGCAGTGCTAGTACTGAAGCGAACACTGAAGCTTTCTTT.

The rearrangement joins TRBV5-6 to TRBJ2-5; D is unclear. Trimming pared 0 bases from V and 11 bases from J, leaving 11 bases between. Germline-derived CDR1 and CDR2 are SGHDT and YYEEEE. This CDR3 has 12 amino acids. Here the CDR3 DNA reads TGTGCCAGCAGCTTGGGCACCCACCTTCAGTACTTC. It encodes CASSLGTHLQYF.

The CDR3 sequence: CASSWWRAGNQPQHF. In DNA form, the CDR3 reads TGTGCCAGCAGTTGGTGGAGGGCTGGCAATCAGCCCCAGCATTTT. The chain employs TRBV6-2 or TRBV6-3 and TRBJ1-5; D not certain. Trimming took 4 bases from V and 2 from J, leaving 12 bases between them. Germline lookup yields CDR1 MNHEY and CDR2 SVGEGT. This CDR3 contains 15 residues.